Included here is one T cell receptor (beta chain) sequence, with context. The repertoire was sequenced with immunoSEQ multiplex PCR; TCRdb's copy has only in-frame clones and lacks some. The sample includes 120,000 to 150,000 clones, about 91% of them seen just once. CDR3 length: 19 residues. Germline V gene data show CDR1 as SGHRS and CDR2 as YFSETQ. The J segment lost 0 bases and the V segment lost 0 bases, leaving 8 bases of the junction unmatched. The source of the sample is a study of T cell responses to AZD1222 COVID-19 vaccine. The chain has TRBV5-1 and TRBJ2-6; 8 nucleotides match TRBD1. The sequence was collected from an adult in good health. The sequenced sample was peripheral blood, obtained on day 0 of MenACWY control vaccination. The CDR3 DNA sequence: TGCGCCAGCAGCTTGGCAAGGTGGGACAGGAGCTCTGGGGCCAACGTCCTGACTTTC. Protein: CASSLARWDRSSGANVLTF.